What follows describes a single T cell receptor beta chain. Its target is not known. There are 13 residues in the CDR3. Trimming stripped 0 bases from V and 12 bases from J, with 12 bases between. Germline V gene sequence: CDR1 LGHNA, CDR2 YSLEER. The data derive from a study of T-cell memory formation after mild COVID-19. Study details: For the most part, TCR clusters were specific to one donor.

5'RACE with constant-segment primers built TCRalpha and TCRbeta cDNA libraries with UMIs. TCRdb processed the 5' RACE reads anew with MiXCR; each CDR3 protein has one entry. The sample records fewer than 350,000 distinct CDR3 sequences, around an eighth being singletons. Findings and limits, study-wide: CD4+ bias marked clones expanding day 15 to 37, unlike balanced contracting clones. Cross-reactive memory seemingly joined, as some responding clones were found in pre-infection memory.

The receptor comes from a man aged 18 to 35 who had mild COVID-19 (a few samples of this study predate the infection). Cell type and time point are not known. Sequenced: PBMCs or a T cell subset sorted from them (not recorded which). The chain links TRBV4-3 to TRBJ2-1, with D uncertain. The CDR3 DNA reads as TGCGCCAGCAGCCAAGAGGAATGGGCCCCGCAGTTCTTC. Its translation: CASSQEEWAPQFF.